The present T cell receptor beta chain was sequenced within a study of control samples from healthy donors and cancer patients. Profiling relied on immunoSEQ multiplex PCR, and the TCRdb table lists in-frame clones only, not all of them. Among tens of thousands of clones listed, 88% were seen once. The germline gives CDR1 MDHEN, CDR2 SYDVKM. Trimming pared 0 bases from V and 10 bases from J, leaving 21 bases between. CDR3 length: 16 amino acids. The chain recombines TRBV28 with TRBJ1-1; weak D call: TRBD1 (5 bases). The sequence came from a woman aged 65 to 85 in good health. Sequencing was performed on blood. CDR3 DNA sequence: TGTGCCAGCAGTTTATGCATGGTGGGGGGGAATTGTTTAGCTTTCTTT. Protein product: CASSLCMVGGNCLAFF.